A single T cell receptor beta chain is shown here with its context. Method: immunoSEQ multiplex PCR; TCRdb's copy keeps in-frame clones and lacks some. The sample gives fewer than 600,000 clones, approximately 88% of which show up once; around 1.9% is in the top ten. The data were obtained in a study of blood T cell repertoires in COVID-19. This CDR3 region has 10 residues. Sequences were obtained from PBMCs or T cells enriched from blood (not recorded which). The source is a woman in her thirties or forties who had recovered from COVID-19. V is TRBV21-1 and J is TRBJ2-7; the D segment call TRBD2 is taken from the table without a DNA check. TRBV21-1 is a pseudogene locus. CDR3 in amino acids: CASSPGGPAV. CDR3 DNA: TGTGCCAGCAGCCCGGGGGGTCCCGCGGTC.